This T cell receptor beta chain stems from a study of Tregs in tolerant kidney transplant recipients. The CDR3 has 15 amino acids. Germline loops: CDR1 MNHNS, CDR2 SASEGT. V gave up 5 bases and J gave up 2 bases, with 13 bases separating them. Mixed chimerism was transient after nonmyeloablative marrow transplants from related graft donors. Study-wide points: Few patients were studied, so findings need validation in larger groups.

Here immunoSEQ multiplex PCR was the method, and the copy in TCRdb shows in-frame clones only, minus some. Counted here are some 57,000 clones, about 90% occurring once; the ten biggest clones make up over 12%. Points on this clone: Its antigen is not known.

J is TRBJ2-1 and V is TRBV6-1; the D gene is possibly TRBD1 (6 bases). This clonotype was obtained from a human patient who received a combined kidney and bone marrow transplant. The graft donor may have given rise to some T cells. The sequences come from CD8+ T cells from blood (PBMCs), collected 24 months after the transplant. The CDR3 region has the DNA TGTGCCAGCAGTCTTGACAGGTCCCCCTACAATGAGCAGTTCTTC. Translating it yields CASSLDRSPYNEQFF.